This TCR beta chain was recorded in a study of blood T cell repertoires in COVID-19. The overall study: The study drew acute and convalescent COVID-19 samples from the United States, Italy and Spain. In each case, the material was cDNA or gDNA derived from T cells, B-cell-depleted T cells, or PBMCs.

Authors' processing steps: How many nucleated cells were present was estimated from reference gene primer amplification. Sequenced by immunoSEQ multiplex PCR; TCRdb stores in-frame clones only, minus some. That table supplies the V and J calls and clone size; D and trimming were determined from the DNA. Of around 120,000 clones listed, less than 90% are singletons. Germline V CDR1 and CDR2: DFQATT, SNEGSKA (reference sequence). The CDR3 contains 15 residues. The V and J ends lost 3 bases and 2 bases respectively, with 14 bases between them. This rearrangement joins TRBV20-1 to TRBJ2-4; D ambiguous. The origin of this receptor is a man between 65 and 85 years old with acute or convalescent COVID-19. Sequenced material: peripheral blood. The CDR3 nucleotides read TGCAGTGCTAGTCCCCCAGTGTTGACCAAAAACATTCAGTACTTC. Protein sequence: CSASPPVLTKNIQYF.